This T cell receptor (beta chain) stems from a study of cytomegalovirus exposure and HLA in healthy donors. Study-level points and caveats: Usually a TCR sequence was rare, but some public TCRs were found in many donors.

As regards this clone: Its matching antigen is unknown.

60 Vbeta and 13 Jbeta primers were used in PCR. Clones were sequenced by immunoSEQ multiplex PCR, and TCRdb holds only the in-frame ones, with some missing. The sample shows approximately 89,000 clones, around 76% of them seen only once. From germline, CDR1 is KGHSH and CDR2 LQKENI. CDR3 length: 13 residues. The trim removed 3 bases at V and 6 bases at J, leaving 4 bases unmatched. The gene calls are TRBV18 and TRBJ1-2; 7 bases align to TRBD1. Material for sequencing was PBMCs. This TCR derives from a man younger than 45 in good health and CMV-seropositive. This chain's CDR3 is CASSPQGDNGYTF. CDR3 coding DNA: TGTGCCAGCTCACCCCAGGGGGACAATGGCTACACCTTC.